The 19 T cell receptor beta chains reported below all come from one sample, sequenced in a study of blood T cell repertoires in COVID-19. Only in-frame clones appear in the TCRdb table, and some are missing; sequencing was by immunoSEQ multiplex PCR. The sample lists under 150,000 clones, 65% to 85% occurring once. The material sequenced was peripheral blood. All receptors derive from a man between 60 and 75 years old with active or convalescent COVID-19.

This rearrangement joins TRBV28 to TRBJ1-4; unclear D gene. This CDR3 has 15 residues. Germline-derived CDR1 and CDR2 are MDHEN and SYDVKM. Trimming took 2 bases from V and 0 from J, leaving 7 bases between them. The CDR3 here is CASSLRGATNEKLFF. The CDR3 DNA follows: TGTGCCAGCAGTTTAAGAGGAGCAACTAATGAAAAACTGTTTTTT.

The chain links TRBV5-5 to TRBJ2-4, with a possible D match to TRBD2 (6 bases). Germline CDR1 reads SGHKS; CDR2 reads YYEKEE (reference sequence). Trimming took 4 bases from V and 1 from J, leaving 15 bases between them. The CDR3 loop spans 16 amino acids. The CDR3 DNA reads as TGTGCCAGCAGCCTCGGGGGTGACGTGGCCAAAAACATTCAGTACTTC. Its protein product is CASSLGGDVAKNIQYF.

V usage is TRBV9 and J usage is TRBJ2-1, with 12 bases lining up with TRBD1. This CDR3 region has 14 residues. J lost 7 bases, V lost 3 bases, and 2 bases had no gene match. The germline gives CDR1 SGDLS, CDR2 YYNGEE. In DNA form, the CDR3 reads TGTGCCAGCAGCGGGGACAGGGGGCCGAATGAGCAGTTCTTC. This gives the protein CASSGDRGPNEQFF.

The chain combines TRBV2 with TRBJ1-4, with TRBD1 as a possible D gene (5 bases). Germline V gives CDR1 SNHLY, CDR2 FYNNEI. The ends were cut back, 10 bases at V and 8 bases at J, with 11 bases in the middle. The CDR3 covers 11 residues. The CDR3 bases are TGTGCCACGGAGGGGTCGGAAAAACTGTTTTTT. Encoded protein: CATEGSEKLFF.

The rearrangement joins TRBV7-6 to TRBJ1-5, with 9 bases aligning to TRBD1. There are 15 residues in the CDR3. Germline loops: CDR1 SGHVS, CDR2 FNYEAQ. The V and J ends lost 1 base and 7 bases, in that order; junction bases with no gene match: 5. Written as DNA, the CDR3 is TGTGCCAGCAGCTTAGTACAGGGGGCTGGCCAGCCCCAGCATTTT. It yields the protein CASSLVQGAGQPQHF.

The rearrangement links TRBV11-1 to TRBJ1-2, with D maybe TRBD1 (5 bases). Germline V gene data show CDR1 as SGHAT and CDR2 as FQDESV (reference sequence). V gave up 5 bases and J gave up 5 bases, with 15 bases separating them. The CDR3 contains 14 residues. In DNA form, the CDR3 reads TGTGCCAGCAGCCCAGGGCCTGAATCATATGGCTACACCTTC. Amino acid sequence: CASSPGPESYGYTF. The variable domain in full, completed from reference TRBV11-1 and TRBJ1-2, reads EAEVAQSPRYKITEKSQAVAFWCDPISGHATLYWYRQILGQGPELLVQFQDESVVDDSQLPKDRFSAERLKGVDSTLKIQPAELGDSAMYLCASSPGPESYGYTFGSGTRLTVV.

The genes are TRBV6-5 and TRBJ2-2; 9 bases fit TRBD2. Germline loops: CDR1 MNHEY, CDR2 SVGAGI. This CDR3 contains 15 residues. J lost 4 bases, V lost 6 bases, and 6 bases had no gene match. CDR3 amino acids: CASRGSGRITGELFF. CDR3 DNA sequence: TGTGCCAGCAGGGGTAGCGGGAGAATCACCGGGGAGCTGTTTTTT.

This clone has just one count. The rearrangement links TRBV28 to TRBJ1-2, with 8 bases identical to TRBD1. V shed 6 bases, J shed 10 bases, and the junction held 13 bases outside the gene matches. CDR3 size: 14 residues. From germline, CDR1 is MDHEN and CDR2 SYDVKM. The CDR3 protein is CASSFFGQGEDYTF. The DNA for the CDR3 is TGTGCCAGCAGCTTCTTCGGACAGGGTGAGGACTACACCTTC.

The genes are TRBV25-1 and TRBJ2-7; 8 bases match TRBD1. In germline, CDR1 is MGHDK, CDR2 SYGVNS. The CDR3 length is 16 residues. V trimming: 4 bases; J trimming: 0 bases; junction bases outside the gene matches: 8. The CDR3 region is CASSALGQGGSYEQYF. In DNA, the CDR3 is TGTGCCAGCAGTGCACTAGGACAGGGAGGCTCCTACGAGCAGTACTTC.

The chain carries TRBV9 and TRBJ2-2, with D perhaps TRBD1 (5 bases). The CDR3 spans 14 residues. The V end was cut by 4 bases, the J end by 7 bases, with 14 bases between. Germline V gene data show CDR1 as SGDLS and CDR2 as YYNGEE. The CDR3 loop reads CASSSSQGNGELFF. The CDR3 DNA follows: TGTGCCAGCAGCTCCTCCCAGGGAAACGGGGAGCTGTTTTTT.

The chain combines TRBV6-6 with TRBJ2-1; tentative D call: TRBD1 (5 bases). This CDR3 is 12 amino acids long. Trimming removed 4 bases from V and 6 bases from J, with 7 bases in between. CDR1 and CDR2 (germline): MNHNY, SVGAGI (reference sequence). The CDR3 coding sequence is TGTGCCAGCAGTTCCGACAGCAATGAGCAGTTCTTC. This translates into CASSSDSNEQFF.

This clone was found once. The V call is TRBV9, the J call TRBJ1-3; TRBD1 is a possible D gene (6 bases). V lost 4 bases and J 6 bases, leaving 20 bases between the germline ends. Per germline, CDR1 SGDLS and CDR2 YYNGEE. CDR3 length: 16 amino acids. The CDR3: CASSPPGTQSTNTIYF. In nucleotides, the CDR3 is TGTGCCAGCAGCCCCCCCGGGACACAGTCTACAAACACCATATATTTT.

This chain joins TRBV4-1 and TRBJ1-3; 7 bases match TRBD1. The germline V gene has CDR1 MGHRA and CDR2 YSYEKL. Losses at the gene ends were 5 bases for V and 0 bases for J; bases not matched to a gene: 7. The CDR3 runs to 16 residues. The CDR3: CASSSMTGYSGNTIYF. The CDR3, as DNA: TGCGCCAGCAGCAGTATGACAGGGTACTCTGGAAACACCATATATTTT.

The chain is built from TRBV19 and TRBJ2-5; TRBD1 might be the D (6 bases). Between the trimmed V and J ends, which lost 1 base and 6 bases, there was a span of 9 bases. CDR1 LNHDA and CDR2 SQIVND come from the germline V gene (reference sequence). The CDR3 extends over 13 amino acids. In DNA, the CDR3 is TGTGCCAGTAGTATAGCAGGGGTGAAGACCCAGTACTTC. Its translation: CASSIAGVKTQYF.

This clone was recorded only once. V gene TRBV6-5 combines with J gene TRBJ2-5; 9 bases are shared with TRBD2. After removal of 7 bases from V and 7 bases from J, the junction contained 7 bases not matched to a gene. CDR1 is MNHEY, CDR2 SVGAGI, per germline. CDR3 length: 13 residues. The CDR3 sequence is CASTPGLAVTQYF. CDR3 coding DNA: TGTGCCAGCACGCCGGGACTAGCAGTGACCCAGTACTTC.

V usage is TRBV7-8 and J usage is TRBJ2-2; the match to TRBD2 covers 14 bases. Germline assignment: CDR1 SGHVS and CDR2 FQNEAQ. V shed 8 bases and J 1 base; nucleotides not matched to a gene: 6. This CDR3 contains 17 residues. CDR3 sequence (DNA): TGTGCCAGCTTTCGGGGACTAGCGGGAGAGAACACCGGGGAGCTGTTTTTT. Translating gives CASFRGLAGENTGELFF.

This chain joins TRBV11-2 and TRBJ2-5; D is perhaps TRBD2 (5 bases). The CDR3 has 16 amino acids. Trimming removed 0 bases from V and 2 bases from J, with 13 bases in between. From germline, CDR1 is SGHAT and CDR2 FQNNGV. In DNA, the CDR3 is TGTGCCAGCAGCTTAGAGACGGGGTTGATGCAAGAGACCCAGTACTTC. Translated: CASSLETGLMQETQYF.

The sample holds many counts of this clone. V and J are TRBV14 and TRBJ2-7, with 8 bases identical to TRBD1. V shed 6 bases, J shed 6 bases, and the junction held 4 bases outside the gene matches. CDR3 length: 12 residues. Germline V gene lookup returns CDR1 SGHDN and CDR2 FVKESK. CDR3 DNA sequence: TGTGCCAGCAGTCCAACAGGGGGCGAGCAGTACTTC. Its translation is CASSPTGGEQYF. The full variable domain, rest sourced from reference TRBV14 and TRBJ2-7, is EAGVTQFPSHSVIEKGQTVTLRCDPISGHDNLYWYRRVMGKEIKFLLHFVKESKQDESGMPNNRFLAERTGGTYSTLKVQPAELEDSGVYFCASSPTGGEQYFGPGTRLTVT.

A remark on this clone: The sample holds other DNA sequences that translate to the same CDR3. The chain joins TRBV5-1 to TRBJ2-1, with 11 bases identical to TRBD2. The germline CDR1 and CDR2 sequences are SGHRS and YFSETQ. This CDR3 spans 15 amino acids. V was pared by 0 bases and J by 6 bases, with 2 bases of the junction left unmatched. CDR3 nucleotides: TGCGCCAGCAGCTTGGGGACTAGCGGGTCCAATGAGCAGTTCTTC. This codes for CASSLGTSGSNEQFF.